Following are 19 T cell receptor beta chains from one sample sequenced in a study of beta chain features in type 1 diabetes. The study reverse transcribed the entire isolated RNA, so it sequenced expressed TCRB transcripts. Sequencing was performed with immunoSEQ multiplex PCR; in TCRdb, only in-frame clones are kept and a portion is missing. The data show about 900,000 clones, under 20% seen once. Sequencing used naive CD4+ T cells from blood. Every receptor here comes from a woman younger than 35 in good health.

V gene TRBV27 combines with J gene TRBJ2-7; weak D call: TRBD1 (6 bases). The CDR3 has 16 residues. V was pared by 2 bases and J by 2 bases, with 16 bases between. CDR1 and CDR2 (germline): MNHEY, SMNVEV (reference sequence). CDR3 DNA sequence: TGTGCCAGCAGTTTAGGACCCCGGGACACAGCCTACGAGCAGTACTTC. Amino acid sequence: CASSLGPRDTAYEQYF.

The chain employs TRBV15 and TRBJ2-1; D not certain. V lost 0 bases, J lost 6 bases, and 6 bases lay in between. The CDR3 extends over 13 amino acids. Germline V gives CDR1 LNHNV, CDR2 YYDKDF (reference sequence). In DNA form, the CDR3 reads TGTGCCACCAGCAGAGAAGAGGCCAATGAGCAGTTCTTC. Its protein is CATSREEANEQFF.

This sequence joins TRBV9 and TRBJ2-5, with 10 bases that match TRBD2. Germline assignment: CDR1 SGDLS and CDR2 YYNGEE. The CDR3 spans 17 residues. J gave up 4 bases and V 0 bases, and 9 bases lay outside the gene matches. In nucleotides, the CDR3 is TGTGCCAGCAGCGTAGGATGGTCTAGCGGGAGCGGAGAGACCCAGTACTTC. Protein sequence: CASSVGWSSGSGETQYF.

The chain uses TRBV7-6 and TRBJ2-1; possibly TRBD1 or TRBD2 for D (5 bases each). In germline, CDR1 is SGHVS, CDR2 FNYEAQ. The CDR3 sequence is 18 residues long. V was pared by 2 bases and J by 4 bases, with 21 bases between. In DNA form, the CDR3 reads TGTGCCAGCAGCTTATTTTTGATCGGGACCCGAGGTTACAATGAGCAGTTCTTC. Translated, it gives CASSLFLIGTRGYNEQFF.

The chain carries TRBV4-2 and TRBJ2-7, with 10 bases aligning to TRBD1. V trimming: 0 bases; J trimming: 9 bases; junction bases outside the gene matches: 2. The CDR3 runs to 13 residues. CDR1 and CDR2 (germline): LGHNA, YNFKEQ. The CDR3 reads CASSQETGGVQYF. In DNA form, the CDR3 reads TGTGCCAGCAGCCAAGAGACAGGGGGCGTGCAGTACTTC.

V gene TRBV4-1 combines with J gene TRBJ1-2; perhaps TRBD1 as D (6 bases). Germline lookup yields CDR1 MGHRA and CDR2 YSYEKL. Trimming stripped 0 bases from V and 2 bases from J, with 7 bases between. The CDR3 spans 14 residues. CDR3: CASSQEQGNYGYTF. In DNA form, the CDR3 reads TGCGCCAGCAGCCAAGAGCAGGGGAACTATGGCTACACCTTC.

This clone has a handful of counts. The CDR3 reads CASSFLRRQGGSEAFF. In nucleotides, the CDR3 is TGTGCCAGCAGCTTCTTACGCCGACAGGGGGGATCCGAAGCTTTCTTT. The chain couples TRBV7-8 to TRBJ1-1; 9 bases line up with TRBD1. The CDR3 is 16 amino acids. V was pared by 3 bases and J by 8 bases, with 13 bases of the junction left unmatched. Germline values: CDR1 SGHVS, CDR2 FQNEAQ.

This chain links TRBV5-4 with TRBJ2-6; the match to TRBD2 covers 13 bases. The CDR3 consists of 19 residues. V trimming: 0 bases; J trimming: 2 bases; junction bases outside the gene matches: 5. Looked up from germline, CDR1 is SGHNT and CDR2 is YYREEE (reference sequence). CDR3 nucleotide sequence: TGTGCCAGCAGCTTGGTTTGGACTAGCGGGAGCACTGGGGCCAACGTCCTGACTTTC. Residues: CASSLVWTSGSTGANVLTF.

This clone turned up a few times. CDR3 coding DNA: TGTGCCAGCAGTTTTGGTCAGAACGAGCAGTACTTC. It translates to CASSFGQNEQYF. The chain joins TRBV28 to TRBJ2-7, with no clear D. V lost 3 bases and J 5 bases, leaving 8 bases between the germline ends. This CDR3 comprises 12 residues. The germline V gene has CDR1 MDHEN and CDR2 SYDVKM.

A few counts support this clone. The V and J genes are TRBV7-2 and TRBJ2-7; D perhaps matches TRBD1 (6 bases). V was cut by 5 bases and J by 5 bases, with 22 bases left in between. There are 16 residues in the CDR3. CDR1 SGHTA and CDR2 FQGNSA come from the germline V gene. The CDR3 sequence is CASSPAPTVQGHEQYF. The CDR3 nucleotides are TGTGCCAGCAGCCCAGCCCCGACAGTACAGGGACACGAGCAGTACTTC.

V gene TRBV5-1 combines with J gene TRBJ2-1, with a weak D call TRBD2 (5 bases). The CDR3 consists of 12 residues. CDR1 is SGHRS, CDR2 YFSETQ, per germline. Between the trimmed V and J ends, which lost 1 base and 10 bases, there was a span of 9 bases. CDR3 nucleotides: TGCGCCAGCAGCTTGCTGTCGGGAGAGCAGTTCTTC. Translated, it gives CASSLLSGEQFF.

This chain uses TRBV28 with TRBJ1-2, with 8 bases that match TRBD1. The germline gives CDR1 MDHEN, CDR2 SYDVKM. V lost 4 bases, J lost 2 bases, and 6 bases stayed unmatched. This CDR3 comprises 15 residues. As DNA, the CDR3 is TGTGCCAGCAGTTCCCCAGGGACAGGCAACTATGGCTACACCTTC. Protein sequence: CASSSPGTGNYGYTF.

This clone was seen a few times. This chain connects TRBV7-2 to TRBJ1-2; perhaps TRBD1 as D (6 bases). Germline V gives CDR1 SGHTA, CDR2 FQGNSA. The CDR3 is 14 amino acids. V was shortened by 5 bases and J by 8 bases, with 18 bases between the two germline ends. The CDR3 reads CASSLYTGGEGYTF. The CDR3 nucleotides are TGTGCCAGCAGCCTATACACGGGGGGCGAAGGCTACACCTTC.

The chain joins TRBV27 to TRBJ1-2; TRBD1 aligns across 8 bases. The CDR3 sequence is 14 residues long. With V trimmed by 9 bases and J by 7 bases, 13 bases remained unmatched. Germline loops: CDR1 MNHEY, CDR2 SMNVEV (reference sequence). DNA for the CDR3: TGTGCCAGTTCCCCGGACAGGGAAGTCTCTGGCTACACCTTC. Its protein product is CASSPDREVSGYTF.

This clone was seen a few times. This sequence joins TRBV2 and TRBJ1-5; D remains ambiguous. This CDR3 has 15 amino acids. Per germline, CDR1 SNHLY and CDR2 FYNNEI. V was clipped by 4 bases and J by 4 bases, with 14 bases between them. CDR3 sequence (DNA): TGTGCCAGCAGTGGGACGGGGAAGAAAAATCAGCCCCAGCATTTT. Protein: CASSGTGKKNQPQHF.

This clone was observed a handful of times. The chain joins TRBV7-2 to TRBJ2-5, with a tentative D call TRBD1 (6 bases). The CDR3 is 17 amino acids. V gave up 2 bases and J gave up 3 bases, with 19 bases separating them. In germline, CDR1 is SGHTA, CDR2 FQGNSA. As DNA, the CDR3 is TGTGCCAGCAGCTTAAAAGGCCCCAGGGGTGGAAAAGAGACCCAGTACTTC. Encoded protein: CASSLKGPRGGKETQYF.

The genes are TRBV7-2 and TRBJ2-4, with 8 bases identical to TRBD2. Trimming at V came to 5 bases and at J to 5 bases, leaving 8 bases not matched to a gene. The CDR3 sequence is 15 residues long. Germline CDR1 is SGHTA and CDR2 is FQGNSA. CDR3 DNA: TGTGCCAGCAGCCTGAGAGCGGGAGAAGAAAACATTCAGTACTTC. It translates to CASSLRAGEENIQYF.

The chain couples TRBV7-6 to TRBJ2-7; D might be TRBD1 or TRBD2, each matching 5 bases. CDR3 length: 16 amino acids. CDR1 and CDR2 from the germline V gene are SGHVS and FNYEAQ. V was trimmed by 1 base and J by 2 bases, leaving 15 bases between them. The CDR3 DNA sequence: TGTGCCAGCAGCTTAGTTACAGGACTCTTCGCCTACGAGCAGTACTTC. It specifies CASSLVTGLFAYEQYF.

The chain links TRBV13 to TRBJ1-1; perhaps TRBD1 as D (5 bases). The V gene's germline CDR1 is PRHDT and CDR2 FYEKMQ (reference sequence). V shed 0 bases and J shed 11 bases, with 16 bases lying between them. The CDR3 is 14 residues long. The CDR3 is CASSLGWEGRRAFF. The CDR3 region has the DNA TGTGCCAGCAGCTTAGGGTGGGAGGGGAGAAGGGCTTTCTTT.